This TCR beta chain was identified in a study of shared clonotypes between healthy human individuals. Study results and limitations: In general, naive subsets displayed greater estimated richness than memory subsets did.

There are 15 residues in the CDR3. Germline CDR1 is SEHNR and CDR2 is FQNEAQ (reference sequence). Trimming cost V 5 bases and J 1 base, with 13 bases left between them. Clones were sequenced by immunoSEQ multiplex PCR, and TCRdb holds only the in-frame ones, with some missing. The table lists approximately 2.1 million clones, more than 80% of them singletons, with under 0.45% in the top ten. This clone was recorded once. Its cognate antigen is unknown. The chain uses TRBV7-9 and TRBJ2-3, with D possibly TRBD2 on 6 matching bases. The sequencing sample was made of naive CD4+ T cells from PBMCs. The subset here: CD45RA+ positively selected. This TCR came from a man between 18 and 29 years old in good health. Some clones in this sample may be carry-over from other donors' samples. The CDR3 nucleotides are TGTGCCAGCAGCCAGGCGGGATTCGGCACAGATACGCAGTATTTT. This codes for CASSQAGFGTDTQYF.